Each of the 20 T cell receptor beta chains below was sequenced from the same sample in a study of blood T cell repertoires in COVID-19 (dated by TCRdb to 2020 to 2022). To prepare the library, the immunoSEQ multiplex PCR assay was applied. TCRdb took over this immuneACCESS table, retaining in-frame rearrangements with V and J assigned. Such tables are incomplete; in checked studies, under half of the missing clones stem from an unresolved V gene, and the remainder is unexplained. The sample profile shows under 150,000 clones; roughly 90% of them were found once. The ten top clones hold about 10% of the sample. The specimen sequenced was peripheral blood. The receptors here all came from a man aged 45-65 years with active or convalescent COVID-19.

The chain carries TRBV28 and TRBJ2-3, with 8 bases aligning to TRBD1. CDR3 size: 14 residues. V lost 5 bases to trimming and J lost 10 bases; unmatched junction nucleotides: 11. Germline loops: CDR1 MDHEN, CDR2 SYDVKM. The CDR3 loop is CASSRTGSPRAQYF. CDR3 in DNA: TGTGCCAGCAGTCGGACAGGGTCCCCTCGGGCGCAGTATTTT.

V usage is TRBV3-1 (or the pseudogene TRBV3-2) and J usage is TRBJ2-1; TRBD1 matches at 7 bases. Germline CDR1 is LGHDT and CDR2 is YNNKEL (reference sequence). Trimming cost V 6 bases and J 10 bases; bases outside gene matches: 6. The CDR3 length is 12 residues. The CDR3 sequence: CASRPGGGEQFF. Here the CDR3 DNA reads TGTGCCAGCAGGCCAGGGGGTGGGGAGCAGTTCTTC.

Here the CDR3 reads CASSLLQAFFYNEQFF. CDR3 sequence (DNA): TGCGCCAGCAGCTTGTTACAGGCTTTTTTCTACAATGAGCAGTTCTTC. J is TRBJ2-1 and V is TRBV5-1; a possible D gene is TRBD1 (5 bases). Germline lookup yields CDR1 SGHRS and CDR2 YFSETQ. V gave up 1 base and J gave up 3 bases, with 14 bases separating them. CDR3 length: 16 residues.

This clone was observed once. Different DNA sequences within this sample yield the same CDR3. The chain has TRBV7-2 and TRBJ2-5; possible D gene TRBD2, 5 bases. The length of the CDR3 is 11 residues. Trimming took off 5 bases at V and 5 bases at J, with 6 bases between the two ends. Germline CDR1 is SGHTA and CDR2 is FQGNSA. The CDR3: CASSPGETQYF. CDR3 bases: TGTGCCAGCAGCCCGGGGGAGACCCAGTACTTC. Based on the CDR3 plus reference TRBV7-2 and TRBJ2-5, the full variable domain is GAGVSQSPSNKVTEKGKDVELRCDPISGHTALYWYRQSLGQGLEFLIYFQGNSAPDKSGLPSDRFSAERTGGSVSTLTIQRTQQEDSAVYLCASSPGETQYFGPGTRLLVL.

The chain employs TRBV5-1 and TRBJ2-7; 11 positions agree with TRBD1. Trimming at V came to 5 bases and at J to 6 bases, leaving 7 bases not matched to a gene. The germline V gene has CDR1 SGHRS and CDR2 YFSETQ. The CDR3 has 14 amino acids. CDR3 region: CASRRPGQGGEQYF. As DNA, the CDR3 is TGCGCCAGCAGACGTCCGGGACAGGGGGGCGAGCAGTACTTC. The whole variable domain, remainder taken from reference TRBV5-1 and TRBJ2-7, is KAGVTQTPRYLIKTRGQQVTLSCSPISGHRSVSWYQQTPGQGLQFLFEYFSETQRNKGNFPGRFSGRQFSNSRSEMNVSTLELGDSALYLCASRRPGQGGEQYFGPGTRLTVT.

The V and J genes are TRBV30 and TRBJ2-2; D ambiguous. Germline V CDR1 and CDR2: GTSNPN, SVGIG (reference sequence). The CDR3 sequence is 14 residues long. CDR3 residues: CACVPRSIPGELFF. CDR3 DNA sequence: TGTGCTTGTGTACCCCGGAGTATTCCCGGGGAGCTGTTTTTT. Looking up the rest from reference TRBV30 and TRBJ2-2 gives the full variable domain: SQTIHQWPATLVQPVGSPLSLECTVEGTSNPNLYWYRQAAGRGLQLLFYSVGIGQISSEVPQNLSASRPQDRQFILSSKKLLLSDSGFYLCACVPRSIPGELFFGEGSRLTVL.

This clone has just one count. The chain links TRBV27 to TRBJ1-2, with 7 bases identical to TRBD1. CDR1 is MNHEY, CDR2 SMNVEV, per germline (reference sequence). V lost 3 bases and J lost 3; bases outside the gene matches: 13. The CDR3 spans 17 residues. The CDR3 loop reads CASSFRRGQLSDYGYTF. For the CDR3, the DNA is TGTGCCAGCAGTTTCCGGAGGGGGCAGCTTTCAGACTATGGCTACACCTTC.

The chain joins TRBV14 to TRBJ2-1; 9 bases are a match to TRBD1. This CDR3 contains 15 residues. Trimming removed 3 bases from V and 6 bases from J; junction bases left unmatched: 6. Germline values: CDR1 SGHDN, CDR2 FVKESK. CDR3 DNA sequence: TGTGCCAGCAGCCATTTGGGACAGGGAGGCAATGAGCAGTTCTTC. Amino acids: CASSHLGQGGNEQFF.

The CDR3 nucleotides read TGTGCCAGCAGTTCCTGGACTGACAGCACAGATACGCAGTATTTT. This translates into CASSSWTDSTDTQYF. V gene TRBV27 combines with J gene TRBJ2-3; the D gene is possibly TRBD2 (5 bases). CDR1 MNHEY and CDR2 SMNVEV come from the germline V gene (reference sequence). This CDR3 region has 15 residues. V dropped 4 bases and J dropped 0 bases, with 11 bases sitting between them.

The V call is TRBV28, the J call TRBJ1-5; D may be TRBD1 (5 bases). V lost 2 bases to trimming and J lost 3 bases, with 14 bases between them. The germline V gene has CDR1 MDHEN and CDR2 SYDVKM. The CDR3 extends over 16 amino acids. CDR3 region: CASSLPPGLDNQPQHF. The CDR3 coding sequence is TGTGCCAGCAGTTTACCCCCGGGACTGGACAATCAGCCCCAGCATTTT.

V and J are TRBV5-4 and TRBJ2-1; D may be TRBD1 (5 bases). The CDR3 contains 11 residues. The V end was cut by 5 bases, the J end by 8 bases, with 8 bases between. Germline V gene lookup returns CDR1 SGHNT and CDR2 YYREEE (reference sequence). The CDR3 region is CASSQGDEQFF. The CDR3 DNA reads as TGTGCCAGCAGTCAAGGGGATGAGCAGTTCTTC.

This chain connects TRBV6-5 to TRBJ1-1; TRBD1 might be the D (5 bases). The CDR3 spans 14 residues. Trimming pared 2 bases from V and 1 base from J, leaving 8 bases between. The germline V gene encodes CDR1 MNHEY and CDR2 SVGAGI. The CDR3 is CASSYRRGNTEAFF. CDR3 bases: TGTGCCAGCAGTTACCGGAGGGGGAACACTGAAGCTTTCTTT.

CDR3 nucleotide sequence: TGTGCCAGCAGCCAAAGACCAACAGGCTACGAGCAGTACTTC. Translation gives CASSQRPTGYEQYF. The chain carries TRBV3-1 (or the pseudogene TRBV3-2) and TRBJ2-7, with D maybe TRBD1 (5 bases). The CDR3 length is 14 residues. Between the trimmed V and J ends, which lost 2 bases and 3 bases, there was a span of 11 bases. Germline loops: CDR1 LGHDT, CDR2 YNNKEL (reference sequence).

The chain joins TRBV28 to TRBJ1-1; 9 bases align to TRBD1. Germline lookup yields CDR1 MDHEN and CDR2 SYDVKM. The J segment lost 0 bases and the V segment lost 7 bases, leaving 9 bases of the junction unmatched. The CDR3 is 16 amino acids. The CDR3 sequence: CASNPRQGVMNTEAFF. CDR3 coding DNA: TGTGCCAGCAACCCGAGACAGGGGGTGATGAACACTGAAGCTTTCTTT. The full variable domain, completed using reference TRBV28 and TRBJ1-1, is DVKVTQSSRYLVKRTGEKVFLECVQDMDHENMFWYRQDPGLGLRLIYFSYDVKMKEKGDIPEGYSVSREKKERFSLILESASTNQTSMYLCASNPRQGVMNTEAFFGQGTRLTVV.

The V and J genes are TRBV28 and TRBJ1-4; D remains ambiguous. Germline CDR1 MDHEN, CDR2 SYDVKM. CDR3 length: 15 amino acids. Trimming took off 6 bases at V and 4 bases at J, with 15 bases between the two ends. CDR3 amino acids: CASSTKTKVNEKLFF. DNA for the CDR3: TGTGCCAGCAGCACTAAAACGAAGGTTAATGAAAAACTGTTTTTT.

J is TRBJ2-7 and V is TRBV7-3; 7 bases map to TRBD2. J gave up 4 bases and V 1 base, and 7 bases lay outside the gene matches. The CDR3 consists of 15 residues. The V gene's germline CDR1 is SGHTA and CDR2 FQGTGA. The CDR3 nucleotides read TGTGCCAGCAGCTTAAACGGCGGGAGCATTTACGAGCAGTACTTC. Protein: CASSLNGGSIYEQYF.

This clone showed up just once. The chain employs TRBV29-1 and TRBJ1-4; D ambiguous. In germline, CDR1 is SQVTM, CDR2 ANQGSEA. This CDR3 contains 11 residues. V was trimmed by 6 bases and J by 11 bases, leaving 13 bases between them. CDR3 sequence: CSVPQASKLFF. The CDR3 nucleotides read TGCAGCGTCCCTCAAGCATCCAAACTGTTTTTT.

This rearrangement joins TRBV7-3 to TRBJ2-7; tentatively, D is TRBD1 (6 bases). CDR1 is SGHTA and CDR2 is FQGTGA in the germline V gene. CDR3 length: 13 residues. The V end lost 3 bases, the J end lost 4 bases, and 10 bases lay between the germline ends. The CDR3 loop reads CASSLGASYEQYF. The CDR3 nucleotides read TGTGCCAGCAGCTTGGGGGCTTCTTACGAGCAGTACTTC.

J is TRBJ2-7 and V is TRBV6-6; D is uncertain. V lost 2 bases and J 5 bases, leaving 16 bases between the germline ends. Germline V gene sequence: CDR1 MNHNY, CDR2 SVGAGI (reference sequence). There are 15 residues in the CDR3. The CDR3 protein is CASSYGQLSKDEQYF. CDR3 nucleotides: TGTGCCAGCAGTTACGGGCAGCTGTCCAAGGACGAGCAGTACTTC.

The chain is built from TRBV5-4 and TRBJ2-7; a weak D match, TRBD2 (6 bases). CDR1 is SGHNT, CDR2 YYREEE, per germline (reference sequence). Trimming removed 7 bases from V and 5 bases from J, with 16 bases in between. This CDR3 comprises 13 residues. CDR3 in DNA: TGTGCCAGCCGTAGGGCGGGGTTTGACGAGCAGTACTTC. This gives the protein CASRRAGFDEQYF.